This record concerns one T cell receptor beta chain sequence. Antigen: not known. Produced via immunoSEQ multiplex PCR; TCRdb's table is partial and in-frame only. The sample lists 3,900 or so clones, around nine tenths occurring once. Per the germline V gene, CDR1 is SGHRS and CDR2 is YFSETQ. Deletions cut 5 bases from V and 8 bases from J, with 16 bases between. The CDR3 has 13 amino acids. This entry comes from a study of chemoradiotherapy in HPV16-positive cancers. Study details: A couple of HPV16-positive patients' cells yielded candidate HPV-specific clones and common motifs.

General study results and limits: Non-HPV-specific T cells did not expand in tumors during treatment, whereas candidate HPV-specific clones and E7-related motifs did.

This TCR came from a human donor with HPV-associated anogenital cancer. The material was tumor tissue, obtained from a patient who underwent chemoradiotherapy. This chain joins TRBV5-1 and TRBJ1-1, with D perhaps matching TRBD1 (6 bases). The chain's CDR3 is CASSSPPDREAFF. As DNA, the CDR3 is TGCGCCAGCAGTTCCCCCCCCGACAGGGAAGCTTTCTTT.